These 27 T cell receptor beta chains were sequenced from one sample in a study of T cells in Graves' hyperthyroidism and ophthalmopathy. RNA transcripts provided the source from which TCR beta CDR3 regions were amplified. The study used the HTBI primer set for a first-round RT-PCR of the TCR CDR3. TCRdb re-derived calls from the multiplex PCR reads in MiXCR, one entry per CDR3 protein. This sample yields around 250,000 distinct CDR3 sequences, of which about 14% are seen a single time; 13% belongs to the top ten. Sequencing used blood. The receptors were gathered from a woman between 35 and 50 years old with Graves' hyperthyroidism that later progressed to Graves' ophthalmopathy.

This clonotype occurred many times. This chain connects TRBV24-1 to TRBJ1-3, with D uncertain. V shed 2 bases and J shed 0 bases, with 7 bases lying between them. Looked up from germline, CDR1 is KGHDR and CDR2 is SFDVKD. The CDR3 extends over 15 amino acids. The CDR3 DNA follows: TGTGCCACCAGTGATTGGACCGACTCTGGAAACACCATATATTTT. Protein sequence: CATSDWTDSGNTIYF.

This clonotype was recorded at least ten times. J is TRBJ2-3 and V is TRBV7-9, with D possibly matching TRBD2 (5 bases). CDR3 length equals 15 residues. The germline gives CDR1 SEHNR, CDR2 FQNEAQ (reference sequence). Trimming pared 5 bases from V and 5 bases from J, leaving 17 bases between. CDR3 protein: CASSRERIGRDTQYF. Here the CDR3 DNA reads TGTGCCAGCAGCCGTGAAAGGATAGGGAGAGATACGCAGTATTTT. Using reference TRBV7-9 and TRBJ2-3 for the parts outside the CDR3, the full variable domain is DTGVSQNPRHKITKRGQNVTFRCDPISEHNRLYWYRQTLGQGPEFLTYFQNEAQLEKSRLLSDRFSAERPKGSFSTLEIQRTEQGDSAMYLCASSRERIGRDTQYFGPGTRLTVL.

This clonotype was recorded many times. The V call is TRBV6-1, the J call TRBJ2-1; the match to TRBD2 covers 8 bases. From germline, CDR1 is MNHNS and CDR2 SASEGT. V gave up 8 bases and J gave up 2 bases; unmatched junction bases: 17. The CDR3 spans 18 residues. CDR3 residues: CASPADDGRAFPYNEQFF. DNA for the CDR3: TGTGCCAGCCCAGCCGATGACGGGAGGGCCTTCCCCTACAATGAGCAGTTCTTC.

This clonotype occurred many times. The chain is built from TRBV20-1 and TRBJ2-1; 9 bases align to TRBD2. CDR3 length equals 16 residues. CDR1 and CDR2 from the germline V gene are DFQATT and SNEGSKA (reference sequence). Germline trimming cut 5 bases from V and 4 bases from J; bases unmatched to any gene: 12. CDR3 loop: CSAYPPLAGRYNEQFF. For the CDR3, the DNA is TGCAGTGCTTACCCACCTCTAGCGGGACGGTACAATGAGCAGTTCTTC.

The CDR3 spells CASSTRTSGGEQFF. Written as DNA, the CDR3 is TGTGCCAGCAGCACCCGGACTAGCGGGGGTGAGCAGTTCTTC. The V gene is TRBV13, the J gene TRBJ2-1; 13 bases line up with TRBD2. Germline CDR1 reads PRHDT; CDR2 reads FYEKMQ (reference sequence). The CDR3 totals 14 residues. Germline trimming cut 5 bases from V and 9 bases from J; bases unmatched to any gene: 4.

This clonotype was counted many times. The chain recombines TRBV28 with TRBJ2-3; TRBD2 aligns across 9 bases. The V gene's germline CDR1 is MDHEN and CDR2 SYDVKM. The trim removed 5 bases at V and 0 bases at J, leaving 9 bases unmatched. This CDR3 has 17 amino acids. The CDR3 nucleotides are TGTGCCAGCAGTGGCGAGACTAGCGGCCGTAGCACAGATACGCAGTATTTT. Translated: CASSGETSGRSTDTQYF.

This clonotype occurred many times. The chain recombines TRBV29-1 with TRBJ1-1; D is perhaps TRBD1 (6 bases). Trimming removed 4 bases at V and 7 bases at J, with 13 bases between. The germline V gene has CDR1 SQVTM and CDR2 ANQGSEA. The CDR3 contains 12 residues. The chain's CDR3 is CSVVRDTHEAFF. CDR3 nucleotides: TGCAGCGTTGTACGGGACACCCATGAAGCTTTCTTT. The full variable domain, its missing parts supplied by reference TRBV29-1 and TRBJ1-1, is SAVISQKPSRDICQRGTSLTIQCQVDSQVTMMFWYRQQPGQSLTLIATANQGSEATYESGFVIDKFPISRPNLTFSTLTVSNMSPEDSSIYLCSVVRDTHEAFFGQGTRLTVV.

This clonotype was detected ten times or more. V gene TRBV5-1 combines with J gene TRBJ2-3; possible D gene TRBD1, 6 bases. This CDR3 has 15 residues. Germline CDR1 is SGHRS and CDR2 is YFSETQ. The germline V and J ends were trimmed by 4 bases and 2 bases, with 14 bases remaining between them. The CDR3 nucleotides read TGCGCCAGCAGCCTTGACACAGGGCCCACAGATACGCAGTATTTT. It codes for CASSLDTGPTDTQYF.

The rearrangement uses TRBV27 and TRBJ2-1, with 16 bases matching TRBD2. This CDR3 is 17 amino acids long. Losses at the gene ends were 7 bases for V and 7 bases for J; bases not matched to a gene: 10. The germline gives CDR1 MNHEY, CDR2 SMNVEV (reference sequence). CDR3 loop: CASKASGTSGRGNEQFF. DNA of the CDR3: TGTGCCAGCAAAGCATCCGGGACTAGCGGGAGGGGAAATGAGCAGTTCTTC.

This clonotype was seen at least ten times. The CDR3 here is CASSPPEDSAGAYNEQFF. Written as DNA, the CDR3 is TGTGCCAGCTCACCCCCGGAAGATTCTGCGGGAGCCTACAATGAGCAGTTCTTC. The chain couples TRBV18 to TRBJ2-1; TRBD2 agrees at 7 bases. Germline CDR1 is KGHSH and CDR2 is LQKENI. This CDR3 has 18 amino acids. J was trimmed by 2 bases and V by 3 bases; bases with no gene match: 13.

In this sample, this clonotype turned up many times. This chain joins TRBV28 and TRBJ2-7; possible D gene TRBD2, 6 bases. Trimming took off 4 bases at V and 2 bases at J, with 24 bases between the two ends. This CDR3 contains 18 residues. Germline-derived CDR1 and CDR2 are MDHEN and SYDVKM. In nucleotides, the CDR3 is TGTGCCAGCAGTTCCCAACGTCTAACCCGGGACTTAGCCTACGAGCAGTACTTC. Translation gives CASSSQRLTRDLAYEQYF.

This clonotype was picked up a small number of times. This chain joins TRBV20-1 and TRBJ2-1; TRBD2 might be the D (6 bases). The germline gives CDR1 DFQATT, CDR2 SNEGSKA (reference sequence). The V end was cut by 1 base, the J end by 4 bases, with 17 bases between. The CDR3 runs 16 residues. The CDR3 region is CSARAGDGRIYNEQFF. The CDR3 coding sequence is TGCAGTGCTAGAGCGGGGGACGGAAGAATTTACAATGAGCAGTTCTTC.

This clonotype was seen many times. V and J are TRBV19 and TRBJ2-1; D is unclear. V dropped 7 bases and J dropped 7 bases, with 8 bases sitting between them. Germline CDR1 LNHDA, CDR2 SQIVND (reference sequence). This CDR3 comprises 11 residues. The CDR3 is CASTVGNEQFF. CDR3 nucleotides: TGTGCCAGTACGGTGGGGAATGAGCAGTTCTTC.

This clonotype was recorded at least ten times. V and J are TRBV10-3 and TRBJ2-1, with 11 bases matching TRBD2. CDR3 length: 16 residues. Per the germline V gene, CDR1 is ENHRY and CDR2 is SYGVKD. J was trimmed by 8 bases and V by 0 bases; bases with no gene match: 6. The CDR3 here is CAISESSSGRADEQFF. CDR3 nucleotides: TGTGCCATCAGTGAGTCGAGTAGCGGGAGGGCAGATGAGCAGTTCTTC.

This chain connects TRBV19 to TRBJ1-5; a weak D match, TRBD1 (5 bases). The CDR3 length is 16 residues. The germline V gene has CDR1 LNHDA and CDR2 SQIVND (reference sequence). V lost 7 bases, J lost 2 bases, and 18 bases lay in between. CDR3 sequence reads: CASKSGGGKGNQPQHF. The CDR3 nucleotides are TGTGCCAGTAAATCAGGTGGGGGGAAGGGCAATCAGCCCCAGCATTTT.

V usage is TRBV5-6 and J usage is TRBJ2-7, with a possible D match to TRBD1 (5 bases). Germline V gives CDR1 SGHDT, CDR2 YYEEEE. CDR3 length: 14 amino acids. Trimming shortened V by 1 base and J by 3 bases, and 11 bases separated the two germline ends. CDR3 sequence (DNA): TGTGCCAGCAGCTTGTGGGCAGGGAACTACGAGCAGTACTTC. This sequence encodes CASSLWAGNYEQYF.

This clonotype came up a few times. This clone may be a read error of a much larger clone one base away. Because the CDR3 is missing its conserved closing phenylalanine or tryptophan, this is likely a read error. The rearrangement links TRBV11-1 to TRBJ2-5; 8 positions match TRBD1. From germline, CDR1 is SGHAT and CDR2 FQDESV (reference sequence). The CDR3 loop spans 14 amino acids. The J segment lost 5 bases and the V segment lost 3 bases, leaving 5 bases of the junction unmatched. The CDR3 region is CASSFQGAGETQYL. For the CDR3, the DNA is TGTGCCAGCAGCTTCCAGGGGGCTGGGGAGACCCAGTACCTC.

This clonotype has at least ten counts. V is TRBV29-1 and J is TRBJ2-1; 9 bases agree with TRBD2. The CDR3 consists of 18 residues. Germline CDR1 is SQVTM and CDR2 is ANQGSEA. J lost 1 base, V lost 4 bases, and 14 bases had no gene match. The CDR3 region is CSVASPAGGFGSYNEQFF. DNA of the CDR3: TGCAGCGTTGCCTCCCCGGCGGGAGGGTTCGGGTCCTACAATGAGCAGTTCTTC.

Ten or more counts support this clonotype. The rearrangement links TRBV3-1 to TRBJ2-7; 7 nucleotides line up with TRBD2. The CDR3 runs 14 residues. Germline V gene lookup returns CDR1 LGHDT and CDR2 YNNKEL (reference sequence). The V segment lost 0 bases and the J segment 3 bases; nucleotides outside the gene matches: 2. The CDR3 region is CASSQDWGGYEQYF. CDR3 sequence (DNA): TGTGCCAGCAGCCAAGATTGGGGGGGCTACGAGCAGTACTTC.

The rearrangement joins TRBV6-1 to TRBJ1-4, with D possibly matching TRBD1 (6 bases). V was trimmed by 8 bases and J by 8 bases, leaving 12 bases between them. The V gene's germline CDR1 is MNHNS and CDR2 SASEGT. The CDR3 totals 12 residues. The CDR3 sequence: CASATGWEKLFF. CDR3 coding DNA: TGTGCCAGCGCGACAGGTTGGGAAAAACTGTTTTTT.

This clonotype was detected many times. The chain links TRBV12-3 or TRBV12-4 to TRBJ1-2; tentatively, D is TRBD1 (6 bases). Trimming cost V 2 bases and J 4 bases, with 11 bases left between them. This CDR3 has 14 amino acids. This chain's CDR3 is CASSLRGGIYGYTF. The CDR3 bases are TGTGCCAGCAGTTTAAGGGGGGGAATCTATGGCTACACCTTC.

The chain has TRBV2 and TRBJ2-1; 8 bases align to TRBD2. With V trimmed by 7 bases and J by 8 bases, 10 bases remained unmatched. Germline CDR1 reads SNHLY; CDR2 reads FYNNEI. The CDR3 contains 14 residues. CDR3 DNA sequence: TGTGCCAGCAACGTACTAGCGGAGAGGGATGAGCAGTTCTTC. Amino acid sequence: CASNVLAERDEQFF. Complete variable domain (other parts from reference TRBV2 and TRBJ2-1): EPEVTQTPSHQVTQMGQEVILRCVPISNHLYFYWYRQILGQKVEFLVSFYNNEISEKSEIFDDQFSVERPDGSNFTLKIRSTKLEDSAMYFCASNVLAERDEQFFGPGTRLTVL.

This clonotype was found many times. As DNA, the CDR3 is TGTGCCAGCAGTTTATCCTTTAATCAGCCCCAGCATTTT. Its protein product is CASSLSFNQPQHF. The chain joins TRBV27 to TRBJ1-5; no reliable D call. The V gene lost 0 bases and the J gene lost 4 bases, with 4 bases spanning the gap. The CDR3 loop spans 13 amino acids. CDR1 and CDR2 from the germline V gene are MNHEY and SMNVEV (reference sequence).

The V and J genes are TRBV19 and TRBJ2-7; no definite D call. The V and J ends lost 4 bases and 2 bases respectively, with 9 bases between them. CDR1 and CDR2 (germline): LNHDA, SQIVND (reference sequence). The CDR3 runs to 13 residues. The chain's CDR3 is CASSTDRAYEQYF. The CDR3 nucleotides are TGTGCCAGTAGTACGGACCGAGCCTACGAGCAGTACTTC.

In this sample, this clonotype turned up many times. The V call is TRBV5-1, the J call TRBJ2-7; 9 nucleotides agree with TRBD1. The CDR3 is 14 amino acids. Per the germline V gene, CDR1 is SGHRS and CDR2 is YFSETQ. V lost 3 bases and J lost 5; bases outside the gene matches: 6. In DNA, the CDR3 is TGCGCCAGCAGCTGGGACAGGGCCATTGACGAGCAGTACTTC. Its protein is CASSWDRAIDEQYF. The variable domain in full, with the rest retrieved from reference TRBV5-1 and TRBJ2-7, is KAGVTQTPRYLIKTRGQQVTLSCSPISGHRSVSWYQQTPGQGLQFLFEYFSETQRNKGNFPGRFSGRQFSNSRSEMNVSTLELGDSALYLCASSWDRAIDEQYFGPGTRLTVT.

In its sample, this clonotype was seen many times. The rearrangement links TRBV19 to TRBJ2-1, with 10 positions matching TRBD1. The CDR3 covers 12 residues. Unmatched junction bases numbered 3, after V lost 10 bases and J lost 6 bases. Germline lookup yields CDR1 LNHDA and CDR2 SQIVND (reference sequence). This CDR3 is CAIRTGGNEQFF. The DNA of the CDR3 is TGTGCCATTAGGACAGGGGGCAATGAGCAGTTCTTC.

The rearrangement uses TRBV7-6 and TRBJ2-2; 8 nucleotides line up with TRBD2. The CDR3 length is 15 residues. From germline, CDR1 is SGHVS and CDR2 FNYEAQ. J was trimmed by 6 bases and V by 6 bases; bases with no gene match: 9. The CDR3 coding sequence is TGTGCCAGCAGTTGGATCCCGGGAGGGGCCGGGGAGCTGTTTTTT. Translating it yields CASSWIPGGAGELFF.